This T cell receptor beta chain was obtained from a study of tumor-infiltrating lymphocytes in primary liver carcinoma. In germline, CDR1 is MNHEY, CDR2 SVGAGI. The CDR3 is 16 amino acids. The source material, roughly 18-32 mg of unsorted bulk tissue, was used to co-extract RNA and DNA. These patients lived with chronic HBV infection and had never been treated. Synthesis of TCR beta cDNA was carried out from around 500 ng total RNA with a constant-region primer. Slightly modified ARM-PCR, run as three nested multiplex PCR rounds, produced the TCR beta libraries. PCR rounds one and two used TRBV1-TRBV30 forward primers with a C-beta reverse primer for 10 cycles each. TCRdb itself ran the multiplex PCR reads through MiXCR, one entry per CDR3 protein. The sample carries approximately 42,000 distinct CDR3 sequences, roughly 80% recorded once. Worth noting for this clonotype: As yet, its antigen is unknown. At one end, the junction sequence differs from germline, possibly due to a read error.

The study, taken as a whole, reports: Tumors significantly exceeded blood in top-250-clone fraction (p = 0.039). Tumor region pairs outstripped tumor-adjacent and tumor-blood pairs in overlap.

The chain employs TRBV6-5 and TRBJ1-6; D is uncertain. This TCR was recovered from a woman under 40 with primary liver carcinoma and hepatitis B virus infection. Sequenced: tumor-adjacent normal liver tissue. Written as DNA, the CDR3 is TGTGTCAGTAGTAAACAGTCTGTCATATATAATTCACTCCTCCACTTT. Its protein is CVSSKQSVIYNSLLHF.